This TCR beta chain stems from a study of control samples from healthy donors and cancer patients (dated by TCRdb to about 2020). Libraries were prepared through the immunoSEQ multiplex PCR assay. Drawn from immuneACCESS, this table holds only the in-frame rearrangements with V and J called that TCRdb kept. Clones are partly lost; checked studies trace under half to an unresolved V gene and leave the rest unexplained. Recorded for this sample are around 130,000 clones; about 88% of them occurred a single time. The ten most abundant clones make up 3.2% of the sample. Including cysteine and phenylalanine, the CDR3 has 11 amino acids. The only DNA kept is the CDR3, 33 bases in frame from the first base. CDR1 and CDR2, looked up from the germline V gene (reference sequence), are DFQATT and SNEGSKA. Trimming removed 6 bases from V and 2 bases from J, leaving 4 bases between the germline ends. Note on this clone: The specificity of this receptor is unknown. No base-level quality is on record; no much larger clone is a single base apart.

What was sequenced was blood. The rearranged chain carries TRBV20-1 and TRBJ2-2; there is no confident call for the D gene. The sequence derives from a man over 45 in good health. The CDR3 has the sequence CSAPNTGELFF. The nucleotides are TGCAGTGCCCCAAACACCGGGGAGCTGTTTTTT.